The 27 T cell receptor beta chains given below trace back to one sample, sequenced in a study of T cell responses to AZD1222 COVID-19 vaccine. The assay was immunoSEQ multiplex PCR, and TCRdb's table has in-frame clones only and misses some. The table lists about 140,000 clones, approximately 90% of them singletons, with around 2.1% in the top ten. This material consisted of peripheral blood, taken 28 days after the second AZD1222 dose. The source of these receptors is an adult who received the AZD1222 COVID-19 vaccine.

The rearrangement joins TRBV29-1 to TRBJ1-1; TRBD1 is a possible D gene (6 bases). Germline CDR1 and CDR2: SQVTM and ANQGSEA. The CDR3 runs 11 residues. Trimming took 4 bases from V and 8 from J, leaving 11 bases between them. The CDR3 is CSVGRGTEAFF. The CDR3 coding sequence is TGCAGCGTTGGGCGGGGGACAGAAGCTTTCTTT.

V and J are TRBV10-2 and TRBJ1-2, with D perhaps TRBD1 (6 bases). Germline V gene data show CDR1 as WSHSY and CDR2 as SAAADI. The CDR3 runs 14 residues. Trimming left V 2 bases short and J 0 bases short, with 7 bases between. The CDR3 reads CASSEDRSNYGYTF. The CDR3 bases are TGCGCCAGCAGTGAGGACAGGTCTAACTATGGCTACACCTTC.

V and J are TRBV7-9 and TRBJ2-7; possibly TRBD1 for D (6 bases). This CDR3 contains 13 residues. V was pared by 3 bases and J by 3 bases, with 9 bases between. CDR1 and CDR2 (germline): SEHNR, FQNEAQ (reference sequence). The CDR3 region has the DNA TGTGCCAGCAGCTTGGACAGTTACTACGAGCAGTACTTC. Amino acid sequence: CASSLDSYYEQYF.

The CDR3 DNA reads TGTGCCAGCAGTACACAGGGGTTAAGCGAGCAGTACTTC. This translates into CASSTQGLSEQYF. This chain links TRBV6-6 with TRBJ2-7; 7 bases match TRBD1. J gave up 6 bases and V 5 bases, and 7 bases lay outside the gene matches. Per the germline V gene, CDR1 is MNHNY and CDR2 is SVGAGI (reference sequence). CDR3 length equals 13 residues.

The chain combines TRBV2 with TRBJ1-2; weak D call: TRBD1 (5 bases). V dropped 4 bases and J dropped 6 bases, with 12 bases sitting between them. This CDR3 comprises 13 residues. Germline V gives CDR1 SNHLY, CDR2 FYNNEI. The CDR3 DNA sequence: TGTGCCAGCAGTGTGGGGCAGGGACATGGCTACACCTTC. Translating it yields CASSVGQGHGYTF.

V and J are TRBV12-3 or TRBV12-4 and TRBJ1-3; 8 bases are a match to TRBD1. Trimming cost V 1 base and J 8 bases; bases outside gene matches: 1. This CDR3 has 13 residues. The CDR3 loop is CASSLDRGDTIYF. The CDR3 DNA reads TGTGCCAGCAGTTTAGACAGGGGGGACACCATATATTTT.

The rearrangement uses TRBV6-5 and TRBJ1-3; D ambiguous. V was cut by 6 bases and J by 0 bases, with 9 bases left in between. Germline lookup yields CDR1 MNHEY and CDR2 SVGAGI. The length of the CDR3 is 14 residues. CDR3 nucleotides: TGTGCCAGCAGGTTGGACGGCTCTGGAAACACCATATATTTT. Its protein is CASRLDGSGNTIYF.

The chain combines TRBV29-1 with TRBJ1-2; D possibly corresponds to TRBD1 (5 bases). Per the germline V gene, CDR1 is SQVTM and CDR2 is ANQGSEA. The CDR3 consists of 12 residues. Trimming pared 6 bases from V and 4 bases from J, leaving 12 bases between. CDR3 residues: CSVGSGTYGYTF. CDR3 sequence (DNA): TGCAGCGTCGGGTCCGGGACCTATGGCTACACCTTC. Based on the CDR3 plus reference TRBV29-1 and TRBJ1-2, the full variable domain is SAVISQKPSRDICQRGTSLTIQCQVDSQVTMMFWYRQQPGQSLTLIATANQGSEATYESGFVIDKFPISRPNLTFSTLTVSNMSPEDSSIYLCSVGSGTYGYTFGSGTRLTVV.

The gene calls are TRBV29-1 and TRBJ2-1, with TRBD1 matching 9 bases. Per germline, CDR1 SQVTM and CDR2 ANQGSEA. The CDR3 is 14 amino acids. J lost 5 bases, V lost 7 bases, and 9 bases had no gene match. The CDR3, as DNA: TGCAGCGCGAGGACAGGGGACAAGGACAATGAGCAGTTCTTC. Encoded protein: CSARTGDKDNEQFF.

CDR3 DNA: TGTGCCAGCAGCTCAGACAGCAATGAGCAGTTCTTC. Protein: CASSSDSNEQFF. The rearrangement uses TRBV7-3 and TRBJ2-1; D possibly corresponds to TRBD1 (5 bases). V lost 4 bases and J lost 6, with 7 bases in between. This CDR3 has 12 amino acids. Germline CDR1 and CDR2: SGHTA and FQGTGA.

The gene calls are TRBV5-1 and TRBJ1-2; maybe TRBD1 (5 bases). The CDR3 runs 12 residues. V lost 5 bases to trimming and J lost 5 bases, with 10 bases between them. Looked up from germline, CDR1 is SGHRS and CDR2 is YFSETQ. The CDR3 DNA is TGCGCCAGCAGAGGGACGGAATATGGCTACACCTTC. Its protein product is CASRGTEYGYTF.

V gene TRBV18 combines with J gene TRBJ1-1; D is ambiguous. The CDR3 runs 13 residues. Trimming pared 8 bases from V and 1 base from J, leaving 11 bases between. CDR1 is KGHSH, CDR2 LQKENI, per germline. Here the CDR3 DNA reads TGTGCCAGCAACGACGGACGGAACACTGAAGCTTTCTTT. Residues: CASNDGRNTEAFF. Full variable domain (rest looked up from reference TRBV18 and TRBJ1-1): NAGVMQNPRHLVRRRGQEARLRCSPMKGHSHVYWYRQLPEEGLKFMVYLQKENIIDESGMPKERFSAEFPKEGPSILRIQQVVRGDSAAYFCASNDGRNTEAFFGQGTRLTVV.

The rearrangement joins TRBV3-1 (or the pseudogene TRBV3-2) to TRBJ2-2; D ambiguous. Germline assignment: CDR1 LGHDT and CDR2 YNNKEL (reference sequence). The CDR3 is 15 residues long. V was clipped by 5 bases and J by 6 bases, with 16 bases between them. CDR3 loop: CASSSTRGIPGELFF. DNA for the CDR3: TGTGCCAGCAGCTCAACCCGCGGAATCCCCGGGGAGCTGTTTTTT.

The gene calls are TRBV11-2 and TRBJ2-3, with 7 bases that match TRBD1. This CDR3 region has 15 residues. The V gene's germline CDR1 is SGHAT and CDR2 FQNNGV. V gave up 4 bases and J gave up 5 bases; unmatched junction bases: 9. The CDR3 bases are TGTGCCAGCAGCTCGTACAGGGGAAGGGGAGATACGCAGTATTTT. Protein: CASSSYRGRGDTQYF.

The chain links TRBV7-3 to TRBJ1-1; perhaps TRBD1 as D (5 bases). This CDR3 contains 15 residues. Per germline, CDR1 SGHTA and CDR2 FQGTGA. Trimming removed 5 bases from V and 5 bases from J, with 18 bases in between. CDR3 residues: CASSRGGKPGTEAFF. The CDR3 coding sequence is TGTGCCAGCAGCAGGGGCGGTAAACCGGGAACTGAAGCTTTCTTT.

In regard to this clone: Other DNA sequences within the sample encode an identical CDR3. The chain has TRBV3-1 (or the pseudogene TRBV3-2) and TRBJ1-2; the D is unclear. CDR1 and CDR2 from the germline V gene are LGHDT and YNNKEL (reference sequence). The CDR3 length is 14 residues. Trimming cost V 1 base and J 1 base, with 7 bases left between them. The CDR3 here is CASSQGAGNYGYTF. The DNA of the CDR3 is TGTGCCAGCAGCCAAGGGGCGGGTAACTATGGCTACACCTTC.

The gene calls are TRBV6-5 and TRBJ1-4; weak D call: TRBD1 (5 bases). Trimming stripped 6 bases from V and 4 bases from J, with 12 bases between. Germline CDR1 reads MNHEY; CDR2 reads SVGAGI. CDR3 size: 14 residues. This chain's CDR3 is CASSKGTVNEKLFF. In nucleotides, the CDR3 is TGTGCCAGCAGCAAGGGGACGGTTAATGAAAAACTGTTTTTT.

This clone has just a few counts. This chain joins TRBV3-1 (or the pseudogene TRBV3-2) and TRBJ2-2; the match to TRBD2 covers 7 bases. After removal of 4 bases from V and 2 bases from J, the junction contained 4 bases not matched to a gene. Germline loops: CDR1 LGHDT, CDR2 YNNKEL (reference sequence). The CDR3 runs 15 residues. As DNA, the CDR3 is TGTGCCAGCAGCCCCCGGGACTATAACACCGGGGAGCTGTTTTTT. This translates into CASSPRDYNTGELFF.

The DNA of the CDR3 is TGTGCCAGCAGATTGGGACCTTATGGCTACACCTTC. This sequence encodes CASRLGPYGYTF. The rearrangement links TRBV2 to TRBJ1-2; D perhaps matches TRBD1 (5 bases). Germline values: CDR1 SNHLY, CDR2 FYNNEI. The V end was cut by 6 bases, the J end by 5 bases, with 10 bases between. CDR3 length: 12 residues.

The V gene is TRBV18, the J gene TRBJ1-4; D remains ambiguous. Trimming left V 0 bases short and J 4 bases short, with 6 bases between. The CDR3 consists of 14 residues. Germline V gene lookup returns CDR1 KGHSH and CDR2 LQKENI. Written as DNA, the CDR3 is TGTGCCAGCTCACCACCAGCCAATAATGAAAAACTGTTTTTT. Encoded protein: CASSPPANNEKLFF.

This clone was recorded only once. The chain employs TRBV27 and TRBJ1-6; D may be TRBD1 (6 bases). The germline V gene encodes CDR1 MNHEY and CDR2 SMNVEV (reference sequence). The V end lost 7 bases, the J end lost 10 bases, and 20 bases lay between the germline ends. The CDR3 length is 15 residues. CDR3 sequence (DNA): TGTGCCAGCAATAGGGGGGGGGCAGATGGGTCACCCCTCCACTTT. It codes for CASNRGGADGSPLHF.

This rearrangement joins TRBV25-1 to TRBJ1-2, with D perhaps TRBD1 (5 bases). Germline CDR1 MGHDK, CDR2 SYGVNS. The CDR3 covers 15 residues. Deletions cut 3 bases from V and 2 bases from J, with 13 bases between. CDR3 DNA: TGTGCCAGCAGTGACCCAGGGACGGGGAACTATGGCTACACCTTC. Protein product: CASSDPGTGNYGYTF.

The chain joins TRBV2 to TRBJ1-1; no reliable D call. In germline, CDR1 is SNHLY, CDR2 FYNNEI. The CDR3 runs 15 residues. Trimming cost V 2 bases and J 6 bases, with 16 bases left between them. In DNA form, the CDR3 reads TGTGCCAGCAGTGAAAGGGCGGAGGGTTGGGCTGAAGCTTTCTTT. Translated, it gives CASSERAEGWAEAFF.

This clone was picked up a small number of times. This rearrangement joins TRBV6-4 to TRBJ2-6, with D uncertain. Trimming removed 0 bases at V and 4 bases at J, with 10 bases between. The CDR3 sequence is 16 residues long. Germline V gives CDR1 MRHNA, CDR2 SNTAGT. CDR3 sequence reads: CASSDSSTHGANVLTF. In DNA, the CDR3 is TGTGCCAGCAGTGACTCCTCGACTCACGGGGCCAACGTCCTGACTTTC.

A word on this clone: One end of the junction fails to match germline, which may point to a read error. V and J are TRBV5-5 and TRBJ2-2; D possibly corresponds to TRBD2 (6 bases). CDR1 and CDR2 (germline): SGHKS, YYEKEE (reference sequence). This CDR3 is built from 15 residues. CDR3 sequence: CASSFGGLITGELFF. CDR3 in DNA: TGTGCTAGCAGCTTCGGGGGTTTGATCACCGGGGAGCTGTTTTTT.

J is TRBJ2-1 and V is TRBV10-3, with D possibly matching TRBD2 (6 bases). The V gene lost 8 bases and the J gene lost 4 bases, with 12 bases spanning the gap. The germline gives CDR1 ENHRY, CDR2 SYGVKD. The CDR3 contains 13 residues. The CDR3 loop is CAISGTLYNEQFF. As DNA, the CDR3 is TGTGCCATCTCCGGGACTCTTTACAATGAGCAGTTCTTC.

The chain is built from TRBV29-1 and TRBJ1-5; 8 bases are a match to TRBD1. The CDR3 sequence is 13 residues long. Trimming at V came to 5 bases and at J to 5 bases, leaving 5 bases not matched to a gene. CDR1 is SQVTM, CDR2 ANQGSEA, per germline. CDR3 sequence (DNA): TGCAGCGTTAGGGACAGGTTCGATCAGCCCCAGCATTTT. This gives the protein CSVRDRFDQPQHF.